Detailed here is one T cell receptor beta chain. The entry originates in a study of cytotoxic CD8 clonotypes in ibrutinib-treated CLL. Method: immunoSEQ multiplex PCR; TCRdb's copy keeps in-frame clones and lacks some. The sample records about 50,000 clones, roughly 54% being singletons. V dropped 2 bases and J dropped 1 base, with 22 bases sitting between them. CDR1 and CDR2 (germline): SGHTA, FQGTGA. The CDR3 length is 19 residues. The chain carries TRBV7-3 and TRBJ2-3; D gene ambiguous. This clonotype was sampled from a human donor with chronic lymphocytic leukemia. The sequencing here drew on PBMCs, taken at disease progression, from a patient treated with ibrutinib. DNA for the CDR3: TGTGCCAGCAGCTTAGGGTACGGACCTGCCAACAGCGGCACAGATACGCAGTATTTT. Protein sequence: CASSLGYGPANSGTDTQYF.